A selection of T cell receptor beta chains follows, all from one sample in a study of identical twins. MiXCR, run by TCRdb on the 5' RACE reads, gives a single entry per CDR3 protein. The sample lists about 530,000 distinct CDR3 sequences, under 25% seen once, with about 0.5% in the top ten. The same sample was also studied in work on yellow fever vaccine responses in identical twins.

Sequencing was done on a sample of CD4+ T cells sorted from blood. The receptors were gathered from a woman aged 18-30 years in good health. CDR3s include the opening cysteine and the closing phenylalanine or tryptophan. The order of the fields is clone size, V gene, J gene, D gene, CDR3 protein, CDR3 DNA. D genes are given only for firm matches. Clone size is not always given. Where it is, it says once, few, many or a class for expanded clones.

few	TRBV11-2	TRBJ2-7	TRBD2	CASSLERGATYEQYF	TGTGCCAGCAGCTTAGAGCGGGGGGCGACCTACGAGCAGTACTTC
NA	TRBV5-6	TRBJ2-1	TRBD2	CASSLLAGSFGEQFF	TGTGCCAGCAGCTTACTAGCGGGATCGTTTGGCGAGCAGTTCTTC
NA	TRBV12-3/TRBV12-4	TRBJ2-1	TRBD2	CASSFSTSSNEQFF	TGTGCCAGCAGTTTCTCGACTAGCTCCAATGAGCAGTTCTTC
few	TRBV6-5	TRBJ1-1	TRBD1	CASSYAGQGKDTEAFF	TGTGCCAGCAGTTACGCTGGACAGGGTAAAGACACTGAAGCTTTCTTT
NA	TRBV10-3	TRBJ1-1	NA	CAIRGVGGTGNTEAFF	TGTGCCATCAGGGGTGTTGGGGGTACAGGAAACACTGAAGCTTTCTTT
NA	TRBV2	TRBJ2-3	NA	CASRTENTQYF	TGTGCCAGCAGGACAGAAAATACGCAGTATTTT
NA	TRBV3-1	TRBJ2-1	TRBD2	CASTQSQLAGGPYNEQFF	TGTGCCAGCACCCAATCACAGCTAGCGGGAGGGCCCTACAATGAGCAGTTCTTC
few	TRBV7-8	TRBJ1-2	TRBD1	CASSLGDRGLGYTF	TGTGCCAGCAGCTTAGGTGACAGGGGGCTTGGCTACACCTTC
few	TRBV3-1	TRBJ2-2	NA	CASSQDQGRNTGELFF	TGTGCCAGCAGCCAAGACCAGGGAAGGAACACCGGGGAGCTGTTTTTT
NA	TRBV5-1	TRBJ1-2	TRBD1	CASSPMVPSGTAYGYTF	TGCGCCAGCAGCCCCATGGTCCCCTCCGGGACAGCCTATGGCTACACCTTC
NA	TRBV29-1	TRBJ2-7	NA	CSVGEDTYEQYF	TGCAGCGTTGGCGAGGACACCTACGAGCAGTACTTC
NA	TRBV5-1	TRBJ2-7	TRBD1	CASSYLEGQGASEQYF	TGCGCCAGCAGCTACCTTGAGGGACAGGGGGCGTCTGAGCAGTACTTC
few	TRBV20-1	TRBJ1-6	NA	CSAVERINSPLHF	TGCAGTGCTGTCGAAAGAATCAATTCACCCCTCCACTTT
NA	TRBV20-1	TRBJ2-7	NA	CSASGIYYEQYF	TGCAGTGCTAGCGGGATTTATTACGAGCAGTACTTC
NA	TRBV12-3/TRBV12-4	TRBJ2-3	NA	CASTRGDTQYF	TGTGCCAGCACCAGGGGAGATACGCAGTATTTT
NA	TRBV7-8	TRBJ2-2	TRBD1	CASSPRDRVLGELFF	TGTGCCAGCAGCCCCCGGGACAGGGTCCTCGGGGAGCTGTTTTTT
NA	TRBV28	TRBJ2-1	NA	CASRSNLGLPYNEQFF	TGTGCCAGCAGATCCAATCTTGGGCTCCCCTACAATGAGCAGTTCTTC
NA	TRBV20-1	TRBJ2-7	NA	CSAADLPYEQYF	TGCAGCGCCGCGGACTTGCCCTACGAGCAGTACTTC
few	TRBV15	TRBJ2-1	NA	CATSRDRRLANYNEQFF	TGTGCCACCAGCAGAGATAGACGGCTAGCGAACTACAATGAGCAGTTCTTC
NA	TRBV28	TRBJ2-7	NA	CASSLTRRRYF	TGTGCCAGCAGTTTAACCAGGAGACGGTACTTC
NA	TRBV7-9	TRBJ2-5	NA	CASSFRQGNQETQYF	TGTGCCAGCAGCTTCCGCCAGGGAAACCAAGAGACCCAGTACTTC
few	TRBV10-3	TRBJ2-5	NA	CAISAEYQETQYF	TGTGCCATCAGTGCGGAGTACCAAGAGACCCAGTACTTC
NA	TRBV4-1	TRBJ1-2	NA	CASSHISPGINYGYTF	TGCGCCAGCAGCCATATTTCCCCAGGGATAAACTATGGCTACACCTTC
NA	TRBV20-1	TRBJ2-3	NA	CSARPPASTDTQYF	TGCAGTGCTAGGCCACCGGCTAGCACAGATACGCAGTATTTT
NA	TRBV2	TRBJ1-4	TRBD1	CASRATGTGYEKLFF	TGTGCCAGCAGAGCTACCGGGACAGGCTACGAAAAACTGTTTTTT
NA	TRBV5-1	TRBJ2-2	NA	CASSSDARNTGELFF	TGCGCCAGCAGCTCTGACGCCCGGAACACCGGGGAGCTGTTTTTT
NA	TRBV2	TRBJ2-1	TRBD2	CASSEREGPWDEQFF	TGTGCCAGCAGTGAGCGGGAGGGCCCATGGGATGAGCAGTTCTTC
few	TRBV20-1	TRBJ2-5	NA	CSAKGQGQGQETQYF	TGCAGTGCTAAAGGGCAGGGGCAGGGGCAAGAGACCCAGTACTTC
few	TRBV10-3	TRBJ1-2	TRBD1	CAISGGQGDSGYTF	TGTGCCATCAGCGGCGGACAGGGGGATTCTGGCTACACCTTC
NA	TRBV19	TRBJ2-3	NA	CASTTYLGASTDTQYF	TGTGCCAGCACGACCTATTTAGGGGCGAGCACAGATACGCAGTATTTT
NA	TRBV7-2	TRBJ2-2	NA	CASSLYAPTGELFF	TGTGCCAGCAGCTTATACGCCCCTACCGGGGAGCTGTTTTTT
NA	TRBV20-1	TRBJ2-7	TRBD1	CSAKGDRFYEQYF	TGCAGTGCAAAAGGGGACAGGTTCTACGAGCAGTACTTC
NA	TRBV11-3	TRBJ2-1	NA	CASSLDPATNEQFF	TGTGCCAGCAGCTTAGATCCGGCTACCAATGAGCAGTTCTTC
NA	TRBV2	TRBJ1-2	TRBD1	CAITPGGIYGYTF	TGTGCCATTACACCAGGGGGCATCTATGGCTACACCTTC
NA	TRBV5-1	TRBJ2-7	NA	CASSFQQGPTYEQYF	TGCGCCAGCAGCTTCCAACAGGGCCCAACCTACGAGCAGTACTTC
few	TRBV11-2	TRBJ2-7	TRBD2	CASSNRLAEAYEQYF	TGTGCCAGCAGCAATAGACTAGCGGAAGCCTACGAGCAGTACTTC
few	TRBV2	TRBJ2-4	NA	CASSEGVIRVIQYF	TGTGCCAGCAGTGAGGGTGTTATCAGGGTCATTCAGTACTTC
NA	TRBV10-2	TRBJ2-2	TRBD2	CASRGTSGGPNTGELFF	TGCGCCAGCAGGGGGACTAGCGGGGGACCGAACACCGGGGAGCTGTTTTTT
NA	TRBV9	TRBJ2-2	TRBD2	CASSPRGGLAGATGELFF	TGTGCCAGCAGCCCGCGGGGGGGACTAGCGGGAGCCACCGGGGAGCTGTTTTTT
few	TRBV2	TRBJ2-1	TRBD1	CATRGQSNEQFF	TGTGCCACCAGGGGACAGTCGAATGAGCAGTTCTTC
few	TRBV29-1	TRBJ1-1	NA	CSVLDNKNTEAFF	TGCAGCGTTCTGGACAACAAGAACACTGAAGCTTTCTTT
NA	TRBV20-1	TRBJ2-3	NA	CSAIPLLAQSTDTQYF	TGCAGTGCTATCCCGCTATTGGCGCAGAGCACAGATACGCAGTATTTT
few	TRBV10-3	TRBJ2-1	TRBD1	CAIRDWTGGDEQFF	TGTGCCATCAGAGACTGGACAGGGGGCGATGAGCAGTTCTTC
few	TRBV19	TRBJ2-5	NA	CASSIGAHDRTQYF	TGTGCCAGTAGTATCGGAGCCCATGACCGGACCCAGTACTTC
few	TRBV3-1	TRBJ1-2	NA	CASSPTGTGRYTF	TGTGCCAGCAGCCCTACAGGGACCGGCCGCTACACCTTC
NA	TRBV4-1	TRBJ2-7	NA	CASSQSGSYYEQYF	TGCGCCAGCAGCCAATCTGGATCATATTACGAGCAGTACTTC